Shown below are 15 T cell receptor beta chains from a single sample sequenced in a study of blood T cell repertoires in COVID-19. Sequencing was performed with immunoSEQ multiplex PCR; in TCRdb, only in-frame clones are kept and a portion is missing. Of a few hundred thousand clones listed, around nine tenths are singletons. Sequencing used peripheral blood. These receptors were taken from a woman in her sixties or seventies with acute or convalescent COVID-19.

This sequence joins TRBV4-1 and TRBJ2-5; weak D call: TRBD2 (5 bases). V was shortened by 3 bases and J by 10 bases, with 15 bases between the two germline ends. This CDR3 spans 13 amino acids. The germline V gene has CDR1 MGHRA and CDR2 YSYEKL. CDR3 in amino acids: CASSHTPGEGQYF. The CDR3 DNA sequence: TGCGCCAGCAGCCACACCCCCGGAGAGGGCCAGTACTTC.

J is TRBJ2-3 and V is TRBV28, with D uncertain. V was clipped by 6 bases and J by 1 base, with 17 bases between them. This CDR3 has 16 amino acids. In germline, CDR1 is MDHEN, CDR2 SYDVKM. The CDR3 region has the DNA TGTGCCAGCAGCGGTACAATCCGCGAGGGCACAGATACGCAGTATTTT. Protein sequence: CASSGTIREGTDTQYF.

The chain couples TRBV12-3 or TRBV12-4 to TRBJ1-1, with TRBD1 matching over 10 bases. V was clipped by 3 bases and J by 10 bases; unmatched bases: 2. This CDR3 is built from 12 residues. The CDR3 here is CASSFRTGGAFF. The DNA for the CDR3 is TGTGCCAGCAGTTTTCGGACAGGGGGAGCTTTCTTT.

The rearrangement joins TRBV29-1 to TRBJ1-2; D not resolved. This CDR3 contains 13 residues. The V gene's germline CDR1 is SQVTM and CDR2 ANQGSEA. V lost 0 bases, J lost 2 bases, and 7 bases lay in between. CDR3 DNA sequence: TGCAGCGTTGAAGAAGCTCAAAACTATGGCTACACCTTC. Translation: CSVEEAQNYGYTF.

This sequence joins TRBV28 and TRBJ1-5; D gene unclear. V lost 3 bases, J lost 3 bases, and 12 bases lay in between. Germline V gives CDR1 MDHEN, CDR2 SYDVKM. The CDR3 sequence is 15 residues long. The DNA for the CDR3 is TGTGCCAGCAGTTTGAGCGCAGGACTCAATCAGCCCCAGCATTTT. Its protein product is CASSLSAGLNQPQHF.

This clone has only a few counts. The chain joins TRBV6-5 to TRBJ1-1; D possibly corresponds to TRBD1 (6 bases). CDR3 length equals 15 residues. Germline values: CDR1 MNHEY, CDR2 SVGAGI. Deletions cut 4 bases from V and 1 base from J, with 13 bases between. CDR3 bases: TGTGCCAGCAGTTTAAGAGGGGACACGAACACTGAAGCTTTCTTT. Translated: CASSLRGDTNTEAFF.

The chain uses TRBV2 and TRBJ1-2, with a possible D match to TRBD1 (5 bases). This CDR3 is built from 14 residues. With 8 bases removed from V and 4 bases from J, the gap between germline ends came to 17 bases. In germline, CDR1 is SNHLY, CDR2 FYNNEI. CDR3 amino acids: CASLMDTLGYGYTF. The CDR3 coding sequence is TGTGCCAGCCTTATGGACACCTTGGGCTATGGCTACACCTTC.

The chain has TRBV28 and TRBJ2-2; 7 bases align to TRBD1. V lost 1 base and J lost 3; bases outside the gene matches: 5. The CDR3 length is 16 residues. Germline V gene lookup returns CDR1 MDHEN and CDR2 SYDVKM. As DNA, the CDR3 is TGTGCCAGCAGTTTATCGGCAGGGGGTTACACCGGGGAGCTGTTTTTT. Translation gives CASSLSAGGYTGELFF.

The J gene is TRBJ1-5, the V gene TRBV10-3; no definite D call. This CDR3 has 14 amino acids. Between the trimmed V and J ends, which lost 3 bases and 1 base, there was a span of 7 bases. CDR1 is ENHRY, CDR2 SYGVKD, per germline. The CDR3 DNA reads TGTGCCATCAGTGACGCTCTAAGCAATCAGCCCCAGCATTTT. Protein product: CAISDALSNQPQHF.

This clone was observed once. The chain links TRBV6-2 or TRBV6-3 to TRBJ1-2; D not certain. The CDR3 is 13 residues long. Trimming cost V 4 bases and J 1 base, with 7 bases left between them. Per germline, CDR1 MNHEY and CDR2 SVGEGT. The CDR3 protein is CASSSSVNYGYTF. In DNA form, the CDR3 reads TGTGCCAGCAGTTCCAGTGTTAACTATGGCTACACCTTC.

The chain links TRBV19 to TRBJ2-6; D may be TRBD2 (6 bases). V was trimmed by 10 bases and J by 0 bases, leaving 13 bases between them. CDR3 size: 15 residues. Looked up from germline, CDR1 is LNHDA and CDR2 is SQIVND (reference sequence). CDR3 sequence reads: CATQWGVSGANVLTF. CDR3 in DNA: TGTGCCACCCAGTGGGGGGTCTCTGGGGCCAACGTCCTGACTTTC.

The CDR3 DNA reads as TGTGCCAGCAGCCTAGCGGCGATCTCCTACAATGAGCAGTTCTTC. Protein product: CASSLAAISYNEQFF. The gene calls are TRBV3-1 (or the pseudogene TRBV3-2) and TRBJ2-1; a possible D gene is TRBD2 (6 bases). In germline, CDR1 is LGHDT, CDR2 YNNKEL (reference sequence). V dropped 4 bases and J dropped 0 bases, with 10 bases sitting between them. This CDR3 has 15 residues.

The rearrangement links TRBV5-1 to TRBJ1-1; D gene unclear. The CDR3 is made up of 12 amino acids. The V gene lost 4 bases and the J gene lost 5 bases, with 9 bases spanning the gap. Germline V lookup: CDR1 SGHRS, CDR2 YFSETQ. The CDR3 here is CASSLESTEAFF. As DNA, the CDR3 is TGCGCCAGCAGCCTGGAGAGTACTGAAGCTTTCTTT. Using reference TRBV5-1 and TRBJ1-1 for the parts outside the CDR3, the full variable domain is KAGVTQTPRYLIKTRGQQVTLSCSPISGHRSVSWYQQTPGQGLQFLFEYFSETQRNKGNFPGRFSGRQFSNSRSEMNVSTLELGDSALYLCASSLESTEAFFGQGTRLTVV.

This chain connects TRBV6-4 to TRBJ1-2; D unresolved. V was shortened by 3 bases and J by 7 bases, with 15 bases between the two germline ends. This CDR3 is 14 amino acids long. CDR1 is MRHNA and CDR2 is SNTAGT in the germline V gene. The CDR3 nucleotides are TGTGCCAGCAGTGAGAACGGTAAACTAGCTGGCTACACCTTC. It yields the protein CASSENGKLAGYTF.

V is TRBV7-9 and J is TRBJ1-4, with D maybe TRBD1 (6 bases). Germline CDR1 is SEHNR and CDR2 is FQNEAQ (reference sequence). The V and J ends lost 5 bases and 0 bases respectively, with 19 bases between them. The CDR3 sequence is 18 residues long. CDR3 coding DNA: TGTGCCAGCAGCCTGCCCTTGGGGGAGGGGGCAACTAATGAAAAACTGTTTTTT. This sequence encodes CASSLPLGEGATNEKLFF.